This record looks at one T cell receptor beta chain sequence and its context. This record comes from a study of immune evolution from preneoplasia to lung adenocarcinoma. Method: immunoSEQ multiplex PCR; TCRdb's copy keeps in-frame clones and lacks some. The sample includes tens of thousands of clones, 70% to 85% of them seen just once. The V gene's germline CDR1 is LNHDA and CDR2 SQIVND (reference sequence). CDR3 length: 13 residues. V was trimmed by 3 bases and J by 7 bases, leaving 12 bases between them. The V and J genes are TRBV19 and TRBJ1-1, with unresolved D. The source of this sequence is a person aged 55 to 75 with lung adenocarcinoma. Input material: FFPE invasive lung adenocarcinoma tissue. CDR3 protein: CASSMVAENEAFF. As DNA, the CDR3 is TGTGCCAGTAGTATGGTGGCAGAGAATGAAGCTTTCTTT.